This T cell receptor beta chain derives from a study of T cell responses to AZD1222 COVID-19 vaccine. General study points: Baseline seropositivity characterized only a handful of AZD1222 recipients. The study found Spike-specific TCR breadth and depth rose after two AZD1222 doses.

A word on this clone: The antigen is unknown.

Germline V gene sequence: CDR1 SGDLS, CDR2 YYNGEE. This CDR3 spans 14 amino acids. V gave up 0 bases and J gave up 3 bases, with 10 bases separating them. The repertoire was sequenced with immunoSEQ multiplex PCR; TCRdb's copy has only in-frame clones and lacks some. The sample contains about 260,000 clones, just over 90% of which appear only once. This chain joins TRBV9 and TRBJ2-7, with no clear D. Specimen: peripheral blood, collected on day 0 of AZD1222 vaccination. The TCR was taken from an adult in good health. CDR3 amino acids: CASSVGGDNYEQYF. The CDR3 coding sequence is TGTGCCAGCAGCGTAGGCGGAGATAACTACGAGCAGTACTTC. The full variable domain, with the rest looked up from reference TRBV9 and TRBJ2-7, is DSGVTQTPKHLITATGQRVTLRCSPRSGDLSVYWYQQSLDQGLQFLIQYYNGEERAKGNILERFSAQQFPDLHSELNLSSLELGDSALYFCASSVGGDNYEQYFGPGTRLTVT.